These 24 T cell receptor beta chains originate from one sample sequenced in a study of early T cells in non-severe SARS-CoV-2 infection. TCRdb analysed the 5' RACE reads with MiXCR anew, one entry per CDR3 protein. The sample lists under 20,000 distinct CDR3 sequences, around 4.2% occurring once. The sequenced sample consisted of whole blood. These receptors all come from an adult who was a healthcare worker with PCR-confirmed SARS-CoV-2 infection or an uninfected control (not recorded which).

The genes are TRBV12-3 or TRBV12-4 and TRBJ2-3; the D gene is possibly TRBD1 (5 bases). Trimming removed 6 bases at V and 6 bases at J, with 19 bases between. The CDR3 runs to 15 residues. The CDR3 loop is CASSPEIGSGDTQYF. CDR3 DNA sequence: TGTGCCAGCAGCCCCGAAATAGGGTCAGGGGATACGCAGTATTTT.

This clonotype was seen at least ten times. The V and J genes are TRBV7-9 and TRBJ1-6; no firm D call. Germline CDR1 SEHNR, CDR2 FQNEAQ (reference sequence). V was cut by 4 bases and J by 14 bases, with 18 bases left in between. CDR3 length: 14 residues. CDR3 sequence reads: CASSSRGRLGTLHF. CDR3 in DNA: TGTGCCAGCAGCTCTCGAGGACGGCTCGGGACCCTCCACTTT.

This clonotype has ten or more counts. The V gene is TRBV4-2, the J gene TRBJ2-7, with D tentatively TRBD2 (5 bases). The CDR3 loop spans 13 amino acids. Trimming pared 1 base from V and 9 bases from J, leaving 13 bases between. CDR1 and CDR2 (germline): LGHNA, YNFKEQ. DNA of the CDR3: TGTGCCAGCAGCCAAGCGGCGGGCAGACTGCAGTACTTC. Encoded protein: CASSQAAGRLQYF.

V and J are TRBV14 and TRBJ1-1; D gene unclear. Germline CDR1 SGHDN, CDR2 FVKESK. The CDR3 runs 13 residues. Trimming removed 5 bases at V and 5 bases at J, with 12 bases between. DNA of the CDR3: TGTGCCAGCAGCGCAAGACGCGGTACTGAAGCTTTCTTT. Translating it yields CASSARRGTEAFF.

This clonotype came up many times. The CDR3 sequence is CASSPGQGTGELFF. The CDR3 DNA follows: TGTGCCAGCAGTCCGGGACAGGGCACCGGGGAGCTGTTTTTT. This rearrangement joins TRBV7-2 to TRBJ2-2; 9 bases agree with TRBD1. Germline CDR1 SGHTA, CDR2 FQGNSA. Germline trimming cut 6 bases from V and 4 bases from J; bases unmatched to any gene: 3. This CDR3 comprises 14 residues.

This clonotype is medium-sized within its sample. V is TRBV20-1 and J is TRBJ1-5; maybe TRBD1 (6 bases). The germline CDR1 and CDR2 sequences are DFQATT and SNEGSKA (reference sequence). Trimming removed 3 bases from V and 4 bases from J, with 7 bases in between. CDR3 length equals 12 residues. The DNA for the CDR3 is TGCAGTGCTAGGAGGGGGAATCAGCCCCAGCATTTT. It codes for CSARRGNQPQHF.

This clonotype was observed at least ten times. V usage is TRBV7-9 and J usage is TRBJ1-4, with D unclear. The CDR3 loop spans 14 amino acids. CDR1 is SEHNR, CDR2 FQNEAQ, per germline (reference sequence). V lost 3 bases and J lost 8, with 13 bases in between. CDR3 protein: CASSFSGGREKLFF. In DNA, the CDR3 is TGTGCCAGCAGCTTTTCTGGCGGGAGGGAAAAACTGTTTTTT.

The table lists this clonotype with a few counts. The chain recombines TRBV5-1 with TRBJ1-2, with D perhaps matching TRBD1 (5 bases). Germline values: CDR1 SGHRS, CDR2 YFSETQ. The germline V and J ends were trimmed by 3 bases and 1 base, with 13 bases remaining between them. The CDR3 covers 15 residues. This CDR3 reads CASSSPGRRNYGYTF. DNA for the CDR3: TGCGCCAGCAGCTCACCGGGACGCCGTAACTATGGCTACACCTTC.

This clonotype was seen at least ten times. The V gene is TRBV11-2, the J gene TRBJ2-1, with TRBD2 matching 11 bases. The CDR3 is made up of 17 amino acids. The V and J ends lost 5 bases and 4 bases, in that order; junction bases with no gene match: 10. Germline V gene lookup returns CDR1 SGHAT and CDR2 FQNNGV. The CDR3 DNA follows: TGTGCCAGCAGCGCCCGACTAGCGGGGCAGGGGTACAATGAGCAGTTCTTC. Amino acids: CASSARLAGQGYNEQFF.

There are many counts of this clonotype. The chain combines TRBV29-1 with TRBJ2-7; tentative D call: TRBD2 (5 bases). The length of the CDR3 is 13 residues. Between the trimmed V and J ends, which lost 8 bases and 6 bases, there was a span of 20 bases. CDR1 is SQVTM and CDR2 is ANQGSEA in the germline V gene. The CDR3 region is CSPRDDSRSEQYF. DNA for the CDR3: TGCAGCCCCCGGGATGACTCTAGGAGCGAGCAGTACTTC.

There are many counts of this clonotype. The chain recombines TRBV6-6 with TRBJ1-5; 8 positions agree with TRBD1. Trimming removed 0 bases from V and 7 bases from J; junction bases left unmatched: 11. The length of the CDR3 is 17 residues. Germline V lookup: CDR1 MNHNY, CDR2 SVGAGI (reference sequence). Here the CDR3 DNA reads TGTGCCAGCAGTTACTCACCCCCTAACAGGGGGGGACAGCCCCAGCATTTT. Its protein is CASSYSPPNRGGQPQHF.

This clonotype was seen ten or more times. The chain combines TRBV20-1 with TRBJ2-7; D not resolved. The V gene's germline CDR1 is DFQATT and CDR2 SNEGSKA (reference sequence). The CDR3 extends over 14 amino acids. Trimming left V 5 bases short and J 0 bases short, with 14 bases between. The DNA for the CDR3 is TGCAGTGCTTCAAGCCGGTTAAGCTCCTACGAGCAGTACTTC. Its translation is CSASSRLSSYEQYF.

This clonotype qualifies as medium-sized. This chain uses TRBV7-9 with TRBJ2-3; TRBD1 matches at 7 bases. CDR3 size: 15 residues. V shed 4 bases, J shed 0 bases, and the junction held 4 bases outside the gene matches. The germline gives CDR1 SEHNR, CDR2 FQNEAQ (reference sequence). For the CDR3, the DNA is TGTGCCAGCAGCTCACCACAGGGGAGCACAGATACGCAGTATTTT. It is translated as CASSSPQGSTDTQYF.

This clonotype has a count of ten or more. The J gene is TRBJ2-7, the V gene TRBV13, with 8 nucleotides matching TRBD2. This CDR3 has 13 amino acids. V gave up 5 bases and J gave up 6 bases; unmatched junction bases: 6. Per germline, CDR1 PRHDT and CDR2 FYEKMQ (reference sequence). The CDR3 nucleotides read TGTGCCAGCAGCCTCGCCCGGGGGGGCGAGCAGTACTTC. Its protein product is CASSLARGGEQYF.

This clonotype was counted ten times or more. The V call is TRBV3-1, the J call TRBJ2-1; 7 bases match TRBD1. J gave up 7 bases and V 4 bases, and 7 bases lay outside the gene matches. Germline CDR1 LGHDT, CDR2 YNNKEL (reference sequence). The CDR3 is 14 amino acids. Written as DNA, the CDR3 is TGTGCCAGCAGCCCCCTGACAGGGTCAAATGAGCAGTTCTTC. This sequence encodes CASSPLTGSNEQFF.

This clonotype appeared many times. The gene calls are TRBV5-7 and TRBJ1-1; 9 bases are shared with TRBD1. TRBV5-7 is an ORF, and what it does is uncertain. The V gene end was trimmed by 4 bases and the J gene end by 4 bases; junction bases not matched to a gene: 2. This CDR3 has 13 amino acids. The CDR3 loop reads CASSRQGGTEAFF. The CDR3 DNA is TGTGCCAGCAGCCGACAGGGGGGCACTGAAGCTTTCTTT.

This clonotype showed up many times. This CDR3 is CASFPTLQHGYTF. DNA of the CDR3: TGTGCCAGCTTCCCAACGCTACAGCACGGCTACACCTTC. The rearrangement links TRBV18 to TRBJ1-2, with D uncertain. CDR1 is KGHSH, CDR2 LQKENI, per germline. V was shortened by 7 bases and J by 8 bases, with 17 bases between the two germline ends. This CDR3 is built from 13 residues.

In its sample, this clonotype was seen many times. The chain uses TRBV10-2 and TRBJ1-3; D is uncertain. The germline V and J ends were trimmed by 2 bases and 1 base, with 3 bases remaining between them. The CDR3 covers 13 residues. Germline values: CDR1 WSHSY, CDR2 SAAADI. CDR3 nucleotides: TGCGCCAGCAGTGAGACGTCTGGAAACACCATATATTTT. Translating it yields CASSETSGNTIYF.

This clonotype was found many times. The chain carries TRBV12-3 or TRBV12-4 and TRBJ1-1, with D uncertain. V was shortened by 1 base and J by 6 bases, with 6 bases between the two germline ends. The length of the CDR3 is 12 residues. CDR3 bases: TGTGCCAGCAGTTTAGTTCACGCTGAAGCTTTCTTT. This codes for CASSLVHAEAFF.

This clonotype was seen ten or more times. The V call is TRBV19, the J call TRBJ2-3; tentatively, D is TRBD2 (5 bases). The CDR3 contains 13 residues. The germline CDR1 and CDR2 sequences are LNHDA and SQIVND (reference sequence). V was clipped by 1 base and J by 4 bases, with 6 bases between them. In nucleotides, the CDR3 is TGTGCCAGTAGTATAGGGCGGGCAGATACGCAGTATTTT. Amino acid sequence: CASSIGRADTQYF.

The sample holds many counts of this clonotype. V is TRBV20-1 and J is TRBJ2-1, with 10 bases matching TRBD2. There are 15 residues in the CDR3. V was clipped by 8 bases and J by 9 bases; unmatched bases: 16. Germline V gives CDR1 DFQATT, CDR2 SNEGSKA (reference sequence). Written as DNA, the CDR3 is TGCAGTTTAGGGGTTCAGAGCGGGGGGGCGACTGAGCAGTTCTTC. Protein sequence: CSLGVQSGGATEQFF.

This clonotype appeared many times. The gene calls are TRBV24-1 and TRBJ2-3; D unclear. V gave up 2 bases and J gave up 5 bases, with 13 bases separating them. The CDR3 spans 15 residues. The V gene's germline CDR1 is KGHDR and CDR2 SFDVKD. The DNA for the CDR3 is TGTGCCACCAGTGATTCGGGTCCCTCCGGAGATACGCAGTATTTT. Its translation: CATSDSGPSGDTQYF.

This clonotype was counted many times. The rearrangement links TRBV6-2 or TRBV6-3 to TRBJ1-1; D is undetermined. CDR3 length: 13 residues. Trimming cost V 9 bases and J 1 base, with 12 bases left between them. Germline assignment: CDR1 MNHEY and CDR2 SVGEGT. In DNA, the CDR3 is TGTGCCAGTTCCATACGGGAGAACACTGAAGCTTTCTTT. Translation gives CASSIRENTEAFF.

This clonotype was counted ten times or more. The rearrangement uses TRBV3-1 and TRBJ2-7, with 10 bases identical to TRBD2. With V trimmed by 3 bases and J by 5 bases, 7 bases remained unmatched. CDR1 is LGHDT, CDR2 YNNKEL, per germline (reference sequence). CDR3 length: 15 amino acids. Written as DNA, the CDR3 is TGTGCCAGCAGCCATGGGAGCGGGGGGGCCAACGAGCAGTACTTC. Protein product: CASSHGSGGANEQYF.